This T cell receptor (beta chain) was identified in a study of OX40 agonist ivuxolimab in advanced cancers. In its sample, this clone ranks as medium-sized. Profiling relied on immunoSEQ multiplex PCR, and the TCRdb table lists in-frame clones only, not all of them. The table records 70,000 to 80,000 clones, about 85% of them present only once. The source of this sequence is an adult with an advanced solid tumor such as melanoma, head and neck, liver or kidney cancer. Source: CD4+ or CD8+ T cells sorted from blood, taken in a trial of the OX40 agonist ivuxolimab.

The CDR3 is CASSPWEGAETQYF. CDR3 sequence (DNA): TGTGCCAGCAGTCCCTGGGAGGGAGCGGAGACCCAGTACTTC. The J gene is TRBJ2-5, the V gene TRBV28; 7 bases agree with TRBD2. Losses at the gene ends were 5 bases for V and 5 bases for J; bases not matched to a gene: 8. Germline CDR1 reads MDHEN; CDR2 reads SYDVKM. CDR3 length: 14 amino acids.